This T cell receptor (beta chain) was identified during a study of high-grade serous ovarian cancer treatment subgroups. Study at large: Mean per sample: around 13,000 reads, several thousand unique TCR beta rearrangements.

Assay used: immunoSEQ multiplex PCR; TCRdb lists only in-frame clones, some missing. The table lists some 33,000 clones, 75% to 85% of them singletons. Findings of the study overall: Clonal relatedness tracked neoantigen level, and by trend copy number and mutation load. Different patients shared almost no repertoire; same-patient tumors shared roughly 0.11 to 0.85. Only CDR3 was analyzed; CDR1 and CDR2 were not.

Germline CDR1 ENHRY, CDR2 SYGVKD. Trimming removed 6 bases at V and 6 bases at J, with 18 bases between. This CDR3 is built from 15 residues. This clone was seen only a few times. Its antigen is undetermined. Tumor samples were taken before definitive surgery or chemotherapy. V and J are TRBV10-3 and TRBJ1-5, with D maybe TRBD1 (5 bases). This TCR was recovered from a human donor with high-grade serous ovarian cancer. The sample comprised tumor tissue. The CDR3 DNA is TGTGCCATCAGCACGGACCAGGGTAATATTCAGCCCCAGCATTTT. Its translation is CAISTDQGNIQPQHF.